The next 26 T cell receptor beta chains were all read from a single sample in a study of cytomegalovirus exposure and HLA in healthy donors. Vbeta (60) and Jbeta (13) primers were used in the PCR. Here immunoSEQ multiplex PCR was the method, and the copy in TCRdb shows in-frame clones only, minus some. This table has around 110,000 clones, about 74% appearing once. The sequenced material came from PBMCs. The origin of the receptors is a man in his thirties or forties in good health and CMV-seropositive.

The V gene is TRBV28, the J gene TRBJ2-1; D ambiguous. The CDR3 has 15 residues. Germline V gene data show CDR1 as MDHEN and CDR2 as SYDVKM. The V gene lost 5 bases and the J gene lost 3 bases, with 14 bases spanning the gap. The DNA of the CDR3 is TGTGCCAGCAGTCTTACACTATACAACTACAATGAGCAGTTCTTC. Residues: CASSLTLYNYNEQFF.

The chain links TRBV28 to TRBJ1-1, with 7 positions matching TRBD1. The CDR3 loop spans 14 amino acids. Trimming took 6 bases from V and 2 from J; bases not matched to a gene: 6. Germline V CDR1 and CDR2: MDHEN, SYDVKM. CDR3 residues: CASRTGQENTEAFF. The DNA for the CDR3 is TGTGCCAGCAGGACAGGACAGGAAAACACTGAAGCTTTCTTT.

The chain uses TRBV25-1 and TRBJ2-7; 7 bases align to TRBD2. The CDR3 is 13 residues long. Germline V CDR1 and CDR2: MGHDK, SYGVNS. With V trimmed by 7 bases and J by 3 bases, 6 bases remained unmatched. The CDR3 protein is CASMSGGLYEQYF. The CDR3 coding sequence is TGTGCCAGCATGTCGGGGGGACTCTACGAGCAGTACTTC.

The CDR3 loop is CASSVGPSGDAGLQYF. As DNA, the CDR3 is TGTGCCAGCAGCGTAGGTCCTAGCGGAGACGCGGGGTTGCAGTATTTT. The rearrangement uses TRBV9 and TRBJ2-3; 7 nucleotides agree with TRBD2. V dropped 0 bases and J dropped 11; count of bases not matched to a gene: 15. Germline V gives CDR1 SGDLS, CDR2 YYNGEE. The CDR3 has 16 amino acids.

The genes are TRBV28 and TRBJ2-7; TRBD2 is a possible D gene (6 bases). The CDR3 sequence is 15 residues long. Germline CDR1 and CDR2: MDHEN and SYDVKM. Deletions cut 7 bases from V and 1 base from J, with 17 bases between. Written as DNA, the CDR3 is TGTGCCAGCAAACGGGACTCTAGGCGGTCCTACGAGCAGTACTTC. It translates to CASKRDSRRSYEQYF.

This chain links TRBV19 with TRBJ1-1; D is possibly TRBD1 (5 bases). The CDR3 has 14 residues. CDR1 LNHDA and CDR2 SQIVND come from the germline V gene (reference sequence). V lost 2 bases, J lost 1 base, and 8 bases lay in between. The CDR3 DNA is TGTGCCAGTAGTATATGGGGGGGGAACACTGAAGCTTTCTTT. As protein: CASSIWGGNTEAFF.

The J gene is TRBJ2-3, the V gene TRBV19; 8 nucleotides match TRBD1. The V segment lost 5 bases and the J segment 3 bases; nucleotides outside the gene matches: 10. The CDR3 has 16 amino acids. Germline assignment: CDR1 LNHDA and CDR2 SQIVND (reference sequence). The CDR3 region has the DNA TGTGCCAGTAGTGCCACCGGGACAGGAACTACAGATACGCAGTATTTT. The encoded protein is CASSATGTGTTDTQYF. Full variable domain (remainder filled in from reference TRBV19 and TRBJ2-3): DGGITQSPKYLFRKEGQNVTLSCEQNLNHDAMYWYRQDPGQGLRLIYYSQIVNDFQKGDIAEGYSVSREKKESFPLTVTSAQKNPTAFYLCASSATGTGTTDTQYFGPGTRLTVL.

This rearrangement joins TRBV9 to TRBJ1-1; D might be TRBD1 (5 bases). CDR1 and CDR2 (germline): SGDLS, YYNGEE. This CDR3 has 14 amino acids. Trimming shortened V by 0 bases and J by 3 bases, and 9 bases separated the two germline ends. CDR3 DNA: TGTGCCAGCAGCGTAGGACAGCCCTACACTGAAGCTTTCTTT. It yields the protein CASSVGQPYTEAFF.

Only one count was recorded for this clone. The junction shows a germline mismatch at one end, possibly a read error. The V call is TRBV6-5, the J call TRBJ1-6, with TRBD1 identical over 8 bases. The CDR3 loop spans 14 amino acids. CDR1 and CDR2 from the germline V gene are MNHEY and SVGAGI. In DNA, the CDR3 is TGTGCCAGCAGCCCGCAGGGGGCAGGTTCACCCCTCTACTTT. This sequence encodes CASSPQGAGSPLYF.

The chain links TRBV6-5 to TRBJ1-1, with D maybe TRBD1 (5 bases). The CDR3 totals 12 residues. Germline CDR1 is MNHEY and CDR2 is SVGAGI. Trimming cost V 2 bases and J 6 bases, with 7 bases left between them. The CDR3 DNA is TGTGCCAGCAGTTACCGGGGGTCTGAAGCTTTCTTT. This gives the protein CASSYRGSEAFF.

The chain is built from TRBV9 and TRBJ2-7, with a weak D call TRBD1 (5 bases). Germline V gene sequence: CDR1 SGDLS, CDR2 YYNGEE. This CDR3 has 12 amino acids. The ends were cut back, 3 bases at V and 1 base at J, with 5 bases in the middle. CDR3 nucleotides: TGTGCCAGCAGCGGACAGTCCTACGAGCAGTACTTC. Translated, it gives CASSGQSYEQYF.

The chain joins TRBV2 to TRBJ2-3, with a weak D call TRBD1 (7 bases). V was shortened by 2 bases and J by 3 bases, with 12 bases between the two germline ends. Germline values: CDR1 SNHLY, CDR2 FYNNEI. This CDR3 is 15 amino acids long. CDR3 bases: TGTGCCAGCAGTGAAATCAGGGGGGTAACAGATACGCAGTATTTT. It encodes CASSEIRGVTDTQYF.

The rearrangement uses TRBV6-1 and TRBJ1-6; a weak D match, TRBD1 (5 bases). V gave up 7 bases and J gave up 9 bases, with 19 bases separating them. This CDR3 has 15 residues. The V gene's germline CDR1 is MNHNS and CDR2 SASEGT. CDR3 protein: CASKSSGTGVSPLHF. In nucleotides, the CDR3 is TGTGCCAGCAAGAGCTCCGGGACTGGGGTTTCACCCCTCCACTTT.

This chain uses TRBV6-4 with TRBJ1-2, with TRBD1 identical over 7 bases. The germline V gene has CDR1 MRHNA and CDR2 SNTAGT. CDR3 length equals 13 residues. The J segment lost 3 bases and the V segment lost 9 bases, leaving 7 bases of the junction unmatched. CDR3 DNA sequence: TGTGCCAGTTGGAGACAGGGAGACTATGGCTACACCTTC. As protein: CASWRQGDYGYTF.

The CDR3 bases are TGTGCCAGCAGTTCTAATCCCCACCGGGACAGAGACACCGGGGAGCTGTTTTTT. This gives the protein CASSSNPHRDRDTGELFF. The rearrangement uses TRBV27 and TRBJ2-2; 7 bases align to TRBD1. Germline V gene data show CDR1 as MNHEY and CDR2 as SMNVEV (reference sequence). After removal of 4 bases from V and 3 bases from J, the junction contained 14 bases not matched to a gene. This CDR3 has 18 amino acids.

The chain uses TRBV5-1 and TRBJ2-1; weak D call: TRBD2 (5 bases). CDR3 size: 14 residues. Trimming stripped 4 bases from V and 7 bases from J, with 15 bases between. Germline V CDR1 and CDR2: SGHRS, YFSETQ. The CDR3 sequence: CASSPLEGVNEQFF. Written as DNA, the CDR3 is TGCGCCAGCAGCCCGCTCGAGGGTGTGAATGAGCAGTTCTTC.

In DNA form, the CDR3 reads TGTGCTAGTGGTTCGTCCCGGGACTACACCTACGAGCAGTACTTC. This encodes CASGSSRDYTYEQYF. V usage is TRBV12-5 and J usage is TRBJ2-7; 7 nucleotides align to TRBD2. Germline V gene sequence: CDR1 LGHNT, CDR2 FRNRAP. V lost 4 bases and J lost 2; bases outside the gene matches: 8. The CDR3 has 15 amino acids. The whole variable domain, filled in from reference TRBV12-5 and TRBJ2-7, reads DARVTQTPRHKVTEMGQEVTMRCQPILGHNTVFWYRQTMMQGLELLAYFRNRAPLDDSGMPKDRFSAEMPDATLATLKIQPSEPRDSAVYFCASGSSRDYTYEQYFGPGTRLTVT.

This clone was seen more than once but under ten times. V gene TRBV6-5 combines with J gene TRBJ1-1; 7 bases align to TRBD1. Trimming took 8 bases from V and 4 from J; bases not matched to a gene: 10. The CDR3 has 14 residues. The germline CDR1 and CDR2 sequences are MNHEY and SVGAGI. CDR3 sequence reads: CASAIQGRITEAFF. The CDR3 coding sequence is TGTGCCAGCGCGATACAGGGGCGTATCACTGAAGCTTTCTTT.

The chain couples TRBV15 to TRBJ1-4; no definite D call. Germline V gives CDR1 LNHNV, CDR2 YYDKDF (reference sequence). The CDR3 consists of 16 residues. Trimming left V 0 bases short and J 4 bases short, with 12 bases between. The CDR3 sequence is CATSRDRSRFNEKLFF. The CDR3 coding sequence is TGTGCCACCAGCAGAGATCGGTCCAGGTTTAATGAAAAACTGTTTTTT.

The genes are TRBV7-2 and TRBJ2-5, with TRBD2 matching 12 bases. Germline V gene sequence: CDR1 SGHTA, CDR2 FQGNSA. Unmatched junction bases numbered 8, after V lost 5 bases and J lost 4 bases. The CDR3 is made up of 16 amino acids. CDR3 DNA: TGTGCCAGCAGCCTAAACGGACTAGCGGGGCGAGAGACCCAGTACTTC. Its protein is CASSLNGLAGRETQYF.

CDR3 nucleotides: TGTGCCAGCAGCTTAGATCCGACAGCTTTATACGAGCAGTACTTC. Protein sequence: CASSLDPTALYEQYF. This chain connects TRBV11-2 to TRBJ2-7; the D gene is possibly TRBD1 (5 bases). With 0 bases removed from V and 4 bases from J, the gap between germline ends came to 13 bases. The CDR3 length is 15 residues. Germline V gene lookup returns CDR1 SGHAT and CDR2 FQNNGV. Variable domain in full (rest from reference TRBV11-2 and TRBJ2-7): EAGVAQSPRYKIIEKRQSVAFWCNPISGHATLYWYQQILGQGPKLLIQFQNNGVVDDSQLPKDRFSAERLKGVDSTLKIQPAKLEDSAVYLCASSLDPTALYEQYFGPGTRLTVT.

Only one count was recorded for this clone. This sequence joins TRBV29-1 and TRBJ1-5, with a weak D call TRBD1 (5 bases). Trimming took 6 bases from V and 0 from J, leaving 15 bases between them. The CDR3 length is 15 residues. Germline V gives CDR1 SQVTM, CDR2 ANQGSEA. CDR3: CSVAAGGGSNQPQHF. CDR3 DNA sequence: TGCAGCGTCGCGGCGGGGGGGGGTAGCAATCAGCCCCAGCATTTT.

The rearrangement joins TRBV5-1 to TRBJ1-1, with TRBD1 identical over 9 bases. V shed 1 base, J shed 1 base, and the junction held 2 bases outside the gene matches. CDR3 size: 15 residues. Germline CDR1 and CDR2: SGHRS and YFSETQ. The DNA of the CDR3 is TGCGCCAGCAGCTTGAACAGGGGGCGGAACACTGAAGCTTTCTTT. This gives the protein CASSLNRGRNTEAFF.

V is TRBV28 and J is TRBJ1-2; maybe TRBD1 (6 bases). V was shortened by 8 bases and J by 0 bases, with 13 bases between the two germline ends. Germline V gives CDR1 MDHEN, CDR2 SYDVKM. The CDR3 covers 14 residues. The CDR3 DNA reads as TGTGCCAGCGGTGAACAGGGAACTAACTATGGCTACACCTTC. It translates to CASGEQGTNYGYTF.

This clone was detected a few times. The chain has TRBV6-5 and TRBJ2-1; no definite D call. The CDR3 runs 12 residues. Germline values: CDR1 MNHEY, CDR2 SVGAGI. V shed 4 bases and J shed 4 bases, with 5 bases lying between them. For the CDR3, the DNA is TGTGCCAGCAGTTCCACTTACAATGAGCAGTTCTTC. The encoded protein is CASSSTYNEQFF.

The chain links TRBV9 to TRBJ1-5; maybe TRBD1 (5 bases). This CDR3 is built from 14 residues. The V and J ends lost 0 bases and 5 bases respectively, with 9 bases between them. Germline loops: CDR1 SGDLS, CDR2 YYNGEE. The CDR3 sequence: CASSVGGGDQPQHF. The DNA for the CDR3 is TGTGCCAGCAGCGTAGGGGGGGGTGATCAGCCCCAGCATTTT.